Here is one T cell receptor (beta chain) with its context. Roughly 100,000 TCR templates were assayed per sample. The table came from immunoSEQ multiplex PCR; TCRdb's copy has only in-frame clones and leaves some out. Of 56,000 or so clones detected, just over 95% appear once; the ten largest clones hold approximately 0.99%. From germline, CDR1 is SEHNR and CDR2 FQNEAQ (reference sequence). Between the trimmed V and J ends, which lost 4 bases and 6 bases, there was a span of 15 bases. CDR3 size: 15 residues. This entry comes from a study of siplizumab effects on memory and regulatory T cells. Naive, memory, effector memory and TEMRA subsets that were unstimulated underwent sequencing in a few donor pairs.

The V call is TRBV7-9, the J call TRBJ2-2, with D perhaps TRBD1 or TRBD2 (5 bases each). The sequence came from a human donor in good health. The source material was naive CD8+ T cells sorted from blood. CDR3 protein: CASSWGMGVPGELFF. In DNA, the CDR3 is TGTGCCAGCAGCTGGGGCATGGGGGTTCCCGGGGAGCTGTTTTTT.